A selection of T cell receptor beta chains follows, all from one sample in a study of cytomegalovirus exposure and HLA in healthy donors. Method: immunoSEQ multiplex PCR; TCRdb's copy keeps in-frame clones and lacks some. The sample lists some 200,000 clones, approximately 78% occurring once. The sequencing sample was made of PBMCs. The receptors come from a woman aged 18 to 35 in good health and CMV-seronegative. Both conserved end residues are part of each CDR3. A D gene is named only where the DNA matches it firmly. Only some rows state a clone size, as once, few, many or a class for expanded clones.

TRBV7-9	NA	TRBJ2-7	NA	TGTGCCAGCAGCTCCAACCGACAGTTCCACGAGCAGTACTTC	CASSSNRQFHEQYF
TRBV7-9	once	TRBJ1-2	NA	TGTTCCAGCAGCTCTCGAGCTGACTATGGCTACACCTTC	CSSSSRADYGYTF
TRBV6-5	NA	TRBJ1-5	NA	TGTGCCAGCAGTTACTCGATGGCGAGGAGTCAGCCCCAGCATTTT	CASSYSMARSQPQHF
TRBV29-1	NA	TRBJ2-7	NA	TGCAGCGTTGAAGAGCCAGGTTCCTACGAGCAGTACTTC	CSVEEPGSYEQYF
TRBV6-1	once	TRBJ2-5	NA	TGTGCCAACAGCAGGGGCCCAATGTCTGAGACCCAGTACTTC	CANSRGPMSETQYF
TRBV5-8	NA	TRBJ1-1	TRBD1	TGTGCCAGCTTGGGGGACAGGGGGAACACTGAAGCTTTCTTT	CASLGDRGNTEAFF
TRBV11-3	NA	TRBJ2-1	TRBD2	TGTGCCAGCAGCTTAGCGGGCGGGGGGACCTACAATGAGCAGTTCTTC	CASSLAGGGTYNEQFF
TRBV7-9	NA	TRBJ2-5	NA	TGTGCCAGCAGCTCTTCCCTTACTAGCCGGGAGACCCAGTACTTC	CASSSSLTSRETQYF
TRBV7-6	NA	TRBJ2-3	NA	TGTGCCAGCAGCTCCTACGGGGGGCACACAGATACGCAGTATTTT	CASSSYGGHTDTQYF
TRBV13	NA	TRBJ2-2	TRBD1	TGTGCCAGCAGCTTAAGAGGGGGCACGAACACCGGGGAGCTGTTTTTT	CASSLRGGTNTGELFF
TRBV19	once	TRBJ1-1	NA	TGTGCCAGTAGCCAGGGGTCCACTGAAGCTTTCTTT	CASSQGSTEAFF
TRBV27	NA	TRBJ2-7	TRBD1	TGTGCCAGCAGCTTAACAGGGGCCTTCTACGAGCAGTACTTC	CASSLTGAFYEQYF
TRBV10-1	NA	TRBJ2-1	TRBD1	TGCGCCAGCAGTTCACAGGGGGCTTCCTACAATGAGCAGTTCTTC	CASSSQGASYNEQFF
TRBV2	NA	TRBJ2-2	TRBD2	TGTGCCAGCAATGAAGCGGGAGTCGGGGAGCTGTTTTTT	CASNEAGVGELFF
TRBV7-9	NA	TRBJ2-1	NA	TGTGCCAGCAGCTTACTAAGGGAGATTTACAATGAGCAGTTCTTC	CASSLLREIYNEQFF
TRBV5-1	few	TRBJ2-1	TRBD2	TGCGCCAGCAGCCTCGGGACTAGCAATGAGCAGTTCTTC	CASSLGTSNEQFF
TRBV18	NA	TRBJ2-7	TRBD2	TGTGCCAGCTCACCACCTAGCGGGAGTCCTAACGAGCAGTACTTC	CASSPPSGSPNEQYF
TRBV28	NA	TRBJ2-7	NA	TGTGCCAGCAGTTTATGGCCCTCTCTATACGAGCAGTACTTC	CASSLWPSLYEQYF
TRBV6-5	few	TRBJ1-2	NA	TGTGCCAGCAGGGGACGGAAGGGAGGGCATGGCTACACCTTC	CASRGRKGGHGYTF
TRBV6-6	NA	TRBJ2-6	NA	TGTGCCAGCAGCTTACAGGGCTCTGGGGCCAACGTCCTGACTTTC	CASSLQGSGANVLTF
TRBV19	NA	TRBJ1-1	NA	TGTGCCAGTAGAGAGGGTCGGGTCACTGAAGCTTTCTTT	CASREGRVTEAFF
TRBV6-6	NA	TRBJ2-7	TRBD2	TGTGCCAGCAGTTATATACTAGCGGGAGATGGCGAGCAGTACTTC	CASSYILAGDGEQYF
TRBV7-9	NA	TRBJ2-7	NA	TGTGCCAGCAGCTCGGACTCGGGAGTAACAGACTCCTACGAGCAGTACTTC	CASSSDSGVTDSYEQYF
TRBV5-1	few	TRBJ2-2	TRBD2	TGCGCCAGCAGCTTGGGAGCTAGCGGGAGCACCGGGGAGCTGTTTTTT	CASSLGASGSTGELFF
TRBV7-6	NA	TRBJ1-1	NA	TGTGCCAGCAGCCCTACTGGGGCCATGAACACTGAAGCTTTCTTT	CASSPTGAMNTEAFF
TRBV29-1	NA	TRBJ1-5	TRBD1	TGCAGCGTTGGGGGACAGGGGACTCAGGCCCAGCATTTT	CSVGGQGTQAQHF
TRBV7-2	NA	TRBJ2-7	TRBD2	TGTGCCAGCAGCTTAGGGCCAGCGGGAGAGCAGTACTTC	CASSLGPAGEQYF
TRBV7-3	NA	TRBJ2-2	NA	TGTGCCAGCAGCCCGGACAGCACCGGGGAGCTGTTTTTT	CASSPDSTGELFF
TRBV7-9	NA	TRBJ2-4	TRBD1	TGTGCCAGCAGCTCTGGGGGACAGGGTCTAGCCAAAAACATTCAGTACTTC	CASSSGGQGLAKNIQYF
TRBV7-3	NA	TRBJ1-1	TRBD1	TGTGCCAGCAGTTACGAGGGGGCGAACACTGAAGCTTTCTTT	CASSYEGANTEAFF
TRBV5-6	NA	TRBJ2-5	NA	TGTGCCAGCAGCTTGGCGGGGGTCCAAGAGACCCAGTACTTC	CASSLAGVQETQYF
TRBV7-2	NA	TRBJ1-5	TRBD1	TGTGCCAGCAGCTCACAGGGGGCAAGCGGTCCCCAGCATTTT	CASSSQGASGPQHF
TRBV19	once	TRBJ2-7	TRBD2	TGTGCCACTCGCACCGGGACTAGTGGCTCCTACGAGCAGTACTTC	CATRTGTSGSYEQYF
TRBV18	few	TRBJ2-2	TRBD1	TGTGCCAGCTCCGACAGGGGACGCAACACCGGGGAGCTGTTTTTT	CASSDRGRNTGELFF
TRBV14	NA	TRBJ2-7	TRBD1	TGTGCCAGCAGCCGACATGAGGGGCTACCGGGACAGGGGTCCTACGAGCAGTACTTC	CASSRHEGLPGQGSYEQYF
TRBV4-2	NA	TRBJ2-4	TRBD2	TGTGCCAGCAGCCAAGATGGGGGAAATAGCGGGAGTTTATTATACTTC	CASSQDGGNSGSLLYF
TRBV6-5	NA	TRBJ2-7	NA	TGTGCCAGCAGTAGTGAGGCAGGGGCACTCTACGAGCAGTACTTC	CASSSEAGALYEQYF
TRBV9	NA	TRBJ2-3	TRBD2	TGTGCCAGCAGCGCAAGGACTAGCGGGAACACAGATACGCAGTATTTT	CASSARTSGNTDTQYF
TRBV19	once	TRBJ2-1	NA	TGTGCCAGTTCGGGTGGCGGTTCCCCCATTGAGCAGTTCTTC	CASSGGGSPIEQFF
TRBV6-5	NA	TRBJ1-2	NA	TGTGCCAGCAGTCTTTCCCGGGGCTACACCTTC	CASSLSRGYTF
TRBV4-1	NA	TRBJ2-7	NA	TGCGCCAGCAGCCAAGAGTCAGGGACATACGAGCAGTACTTC	CASSQESGTYEQYF
TRBV18	NA	TRBJ2-7	TRBD2	TGTGCCAGCTCACCACCTAGCCGGGGGGGGATCGAGCAGTACTTC	CASSPPSRGGIEQYF
TRBV5-4	NA	TRBJ2-7	NA	TGTGCCAGCAGAGGCGGGCGATCCGAGCAGTACTTC	CASRGGRSEQYF
TRBV2	NA	TRBJ1-2	NA	TGTGCCAGCAGTGAAATCACAGGGTCGGATGGCTACACCTTC	CASSEITGSDGYTF
TRBV5-1	NA	TRBJ1-1	NA	TGCGCCAGCAGCTCTAATGGAGGGGTGCCCCCGGGGGCTTTCTTT	CASSSNGGVPPGAFF
TRBV6-6	NA	TRBJ2-1	NA	TGTGCCAGCAGTCCTGACAGCTCCTACAATGAGCAGTTCTTC	CASSPDSSYNEQFF
TRBV15	NA	TRBJ2-1	TRBD2	TGTGCCGCGGGAGTCAATGAGCAGTTCTTC	CAAGVNEQFF
TRBV5-1	NA	TRBJ2-7	NA	TGCGCCAGCAGCTTATTGGAGGACTTAACCTACGAGCAGTACTTC	CASSLLEDLTYEQYF
TRBV5-1	NA	TRBJ2-5	TRBD1	TGCGCCAGCAGCTTCAGTCTTGGACAGGGGGAGACCCAGTACTTC	CASSFSLGQGETQYF
TRBV18	few	TRBJ1-1	NA	TGTGCCAGCTCACCACCCATTATCAGGGTGGTCACTGAAGCTTTCTTT	CASSPPIIRVVTEAFF
TRBV9	NA	TRBJ2-3	TRBD1	TGTGCCAGCAGCGTAACAGGGGCCCAGGATACGCAGTATTTT	CASSVTGAQDTQYF
TRBV9	NA	TRBJ1-1	NA	TGTGCCAGCAGCGCAGACAGTTTAAACACTGAAGCTTTCTTT	CASSADSLNTEAFF
TRBV30	few	TRBJ2-5	NA	TGTGCCGCCCAGGCCGGCAGGGGAATCCAAGAGACCCAGTACTTC	CAAQAGRGIQETQYF
TRBV6-5	NA	TRBJ1-1	TRBD1	TGTGCCAGCAGCCAAGACAGGGGCAAAGCTTTCTTT	CASSQDRGKAFF
TRBV7-9	NA	TRBJ1-2	TRBD1	TGTGCCAGCAGCTCCGACAGGGATGGCTACACCTTC	CASSSDRDGYTF